Below, 20 T cell receptor beta chains from the same sample are listed, as sequenced in a study of a mutant IDH1 vaccine in newly diagnosed glioma. The sample's time point: week 11, during vaccination. Vaccination used 300 ug of mutant IDH1 20-mer peptide per dose, with topical imiquimod. Their antigens are not known. Only in-frame clones appear in the TCRdb table, and some are missing; sequencing was by immunoSEQ multiplex PCR. The sample includes about 25,000 clones, about 70% of them seen just once. Material: peripheral blood mononuclear cells (PBMCs), obtained from a glioma patient whose treatment included an IDH1 peptide vaccine. The origin of the receptors is a man aged 18-30 years with glioma. Some clones in this sample may be carry-over from other donors' samples.

This clone was found once. The gene calls are TRBV10-1 and TRBJ1-6, with D possibly being TRBD1 (5 bases). Looked up from germline, CDR1 is WNHNN and CDR2 is SYGVQD (reference sequence). This CDR3 has 15 residues. V was trimmed by 6 bases and J by 1 base, leaving 10 bases between them. CDR3 sequence (DNA): TGCGCCAGCAGGGGGGGTAAATCCTATAATTCACCCCTCCACTTT. It yields the protein CASRGGKSYNSPLHF.

The chain has TRBV5-1 and TRBJ1-2, with 7 bases that match TRBD1. V lost 0 bases and J lost 8; bases outside the gene matches: 16. This CDR3 has 17 residues. Germline loops: CDR1 SGHRS, CDR2 YFSETQ. For the CDR3, the DNA is TGCGCCAGCAGCTTGGACGGCGTTAGGCAGGGGGTACGAGGCTACACCTTC. Protein sequence: CASSLDGVRQGVRGYTF. Complete variable domain (other parts from reference TRBV5-1 and TRBJ1-2): KAGVTQTPRYLIKTRGQQVTLSCSPISGHRSVSWYQQTPGQGLQFLFEYFSETQRNKGNFPGRFSGRQFSNSRSEMNVSTLELGDSALYLCASSLDGVRQGVRGYTFGSGTRLTVV.

In DNA form, the CDR3 reads TGTGCCAGCAGCTTAGGTACGGCGAACACTGAAGCTTTCTTT. Translating gives CASSLGTANTEAFF. The chain carries TRBV11-3 and TRBJ1-1; D is uncertain. V dropped 1 base and J dropped 1 base, with 7 bases sitting between them. CDR1 is SGHNT and CDR2 is YENEEA in the germline V gene. CDR3 size: 14 residues.

The chain uses TRBV18 and TRBJ1-5; tentatively, D is TRBD1 (5 bases). CDR1 and CDR2 from the germline V gene are KGHSH and LQKENI. V was clipped by 4 bases and J by 4 bases, with 23 bases between them. The CDR3 is made up of 18 amino acids. CDR3 protein: CASSRSAPGLVRNQPQHF. The CDR3 DNA sequence: TGTGCCAGCTCACGTTCCGCTCCGGGACTGGTCCGAAATCAGCCCCAGCATTTT.

The rearrangement joins TRBV15 to TRBJ1-4; D gene unclear. CDR1 is LNHNV, CDR2 YYDKDF, per germline (reference sequence). V was shortened by 3 bases and J by 6 bases, with 11 bases between the two germline ends. The CDR3 is 14 residues long. The CDR3 DNA is TGTGCCACCAGCAGTCTCGAACAGTATGAAAAACTGTTTTTT. This encodes CATSSLEQYEKLFF.

V is TRBV2 and J is TRBJ1-5; no clear D gene. In germline, CDR1 is SNHLY, CDR2 FYNNEI. Deletions cut 1 base from V and 0 bases from J, with 4 bases between. The CDR3 is made up of 14 amino acids. Here the CDR3 reads CASSEVHSNQPQHF. The CDR3 region has the DNA TGTGCCAGCAGTGAAGTCCATAGCAATCAGCCCCAGCATTTT.

This clone is judged medium-sized. The J gene is TRBJ1-4, the V gene TRBV7-9; TRBD1 is a possible D gene (5 bases). With 4 bases removed from V and 8 bases from J, the gap between germline ends came to 20 bases. The CDR3 covers 16 residues. Germline loops: CDR1 SEHNR, CDR2 FQNEAQ (reference sequence). The CDR3: CASSWGTGDSGEKLFF. For the CDR3, the DNA is TGTGCCAGCAGCTGGGGAACAGGTGACTCAGGGGAAAAACTGTTTTTT.

The genes are TRBV7-8 and TRBJ2-2, with 10 bases aligning to TRBD1. The germline CDR1 and CDR2 sequences are SGHVS and FQNEAQ. This CDR3 is 15 amino acids long. The junction had 3 bases not matched to a gene; V was cut back by 4 bases and J by 4 bases. CDR3 nucleotide sequence: TGTGCCAGCAGCTCTTGGACAGGGGGCACCGGGGAGCTGTTTTTT. It specifies CASSSWTGGTGELFF.

The CDR3 sequence is CASSQVRTASYGYTF. The DNA for the CDR3 is TGCGCCAGCAGCCAAGTGCGTACAGCCTCTTATGGCTACACCTTC. J is TRBJ1-2 and V is TRBV4-1, with D unclear. The V end lost 1 base, the J end lost 5 bases, and 14 bases lay between the germline ends. Germline CDR1 MGHRA, CDR2 YSYEKL. The CDR3 loop spans 15 amino acids.

The rearrangement joins TRBV5-1 to TRBJ2-7; 9 nucleotides match TRBD2. The V gene's germline CDR1 is SGHRS and CDR2 YFSETQ. The CDR3 is 16 residues long. V gave up 1 base and J gave up 1 base; unmatched junction bases: 6. CDR3 in amino acids: CASSLWAGGGSYEQYF. The DNA of the CDR3 is TGCGCCAGCAGCTTGTGGGCGGGAGGGGGGTCCTACGAGCAGTACTTC.

This clone was seen only a few times. This chain uses TRBV6-5 with TRBJ1-2, with TRBD1 matching 7 bases. CDR1 and CDR2 from the germline V gene are MNHEY and SVGAGI. J gave up 1 base and V 7 bases, and 9 bases lay outside the gene matches. The CDR3 has 15 amino acids. CDR3 DNA sequence: TGTGCCAGCATCCCCCGAAGGGGGCTTAACTATGGCTACACCTTC. The encoded protein is CASIPRRGLNYGYTF.

The chain is built from TRBV27 and TRBJ1-5, with D unresolved. This CDR3 has 13 amino acids. The V end was cut by 2 bases, the J end by 7 bases, with 9 bases between. Germline V gene sequence: CDR1 MNHEY, CDR2 SMNVEV (reference sequence). In DNA form, the CDR3 reads TGTGCCAGCAGTTTAGCACAGCACCAGCCCCAGCATTTT. It is translated as CASSLAQHQPQHF.

In DNA form, the CDR3 reads TGTGCCAGCAGGGGGGACAGCCGATCCTACGAGCAGTACTTC. Protein product: CASRGDSRSYEQYF. The chain employs TRBV2 and TRBJ2-7, with 7 nucleotides matching TRBD1. This CDR3 is 14 amino acids long. Germline CDR1 reads SNHLY; CDR2 reads FYNNEI. J gave up 1 base and V 6 bases, and 6 bases lay outside the gene matches.

This clone appeared a few times. The rearrangement uses TRBV30 and TRBJ1-5; D is possibly TRBD1 (5 bases). CDR3 size: 16 residues. Trimming removed 0 bases at V and 6 bases at J, with 18 bases between. The germline V gene encodes CDR1 GTSNPN and CDR2 SVGIG (reference sequence). In DNA, the CDR3 is TGTGCCTGGAGTGTACGTGGCAGGGTGAGTTTTCAGCCCCAGCATTTT. It encodes CAWSVRGRVSFQPQHF.

V and J are TRBV10-2 and TRBJ1-3, with D unclear. Trimming cost V 9 bases and J 4 bases, with 22 bases left between them. The CDR3 covers 16 residues. The germline CDR1 and CDR2 sequences are WSHSY and SAAADI. CDR3 coding DNA: TGCGCCAGTTCATACCGGGAAAAGGCATCCGGAAACACCATATATTTT. Protein product: CASSYREKASGNTIYF.

The V and J genes are TRBV4-1 and TRBJ2-1; possible D gene TRBD1, 5 bases. The germline CDR1 and CDR2 sequences are MGHRA and YSYEKL. The CDR3 is 14 residues long. Trimming stripped 1 base from V and 8 bases from J, with 12 bases between. CDR3 sequence reads: CASSQVGPSYEQFF. CDR3 bases: TGCGCCAGCAGCCAAGTGGGGCCATCATATGAGCAGTTCTTC.

The V call is TRBV11-3, the J call TRBJ2-1; no clear D gene. V gave up 4 bases and J gave up 9 bases, with 19 bases separating them. Germline CDR1 is SGHNT and CDR2 is YENEEA. The CDR3 is 15 residues long. Here the CDR3 reads CASSSSYLPMVEQFF. The CDR3 bases are TGTGCCAGCAGCTCCTCTTATCTCCCGATGGTTGAGCAGTTCTTC.

The chain combines TRBV9 with TRBJ2-2; 11 bases are a match to TRBD2. Looked up from germline, CDR1 is SGDLS and CDR2 is YYNGEE. The ends lost 4 bases at V and 3 bases at J; junction bases unmatched: 5. CDR3 length: 16 residues. The CDR3 DNA reads as TGTGCCAGCAGCATACCGACTAGCGGGGACACCGGGGAGCTGTTTTTT. Translation gives CASSIPTSGDTGELFF.

J is TRBJ1-1 and V is TRBV5-6, with 8 bases matching TRBD1. The germline V gene has CDR1 SGHDT and CDR2 YYEEEE. This CDR3 comprises 16 residues. Germline trimming cut 2 bases from V and 0 bases from J; bases unmatched to any gene: 6. CDR3 region: CASSFRGHRMNTEAFF. In DNA, the CDR3 is TGTGCCAGCAGCTTCAGGGGGCATCGGATGAACACTGAAGCTTTCTTT. The whole variable domain, filled in from reference TRBV5-6 and TRBJ1-1, reads DAGVTQSPTHLIKTRGQQVTLRCSPKSGHDTVSWYQQALGQGPQFIFQYYEEEERQRGNFPDRFSGHQFPNYSSELNVNALLLGDSALYLCASSFRGHRMNTEAFFGQGTRLTVV.

The chain has TRBV9 and TRBJ2-2, with D perhaps matching TRBD2 (7 bases). CDR3 length equals 16 residues. V was shortened by 1 base and J by 1 base, with 11 bases between the two germline ends. CDR1 SGDLS and CDR2 YYNGEE come from the germline V gene. The chain's CDR3 is CASSVRGDKNTGELFF. CDR3 nucleotides: TGTGCCAGCAGCGTACGGGGGGACAAGAACACCGGGGAGCTGTTTTTT. Together with reference TRBV9 and TRBJ2-2, the CDR3 gives the full variable domain: DSGVTQTPKHLITATGQRVTLRCSPRSGDLSVYWYQQSLDQGLQFLIQYYNGEERAKGNILERFSAQQFPDLHSELNLSSLELGDSALYFCASSVRGDKNTGELFFGEGSRLTVL.